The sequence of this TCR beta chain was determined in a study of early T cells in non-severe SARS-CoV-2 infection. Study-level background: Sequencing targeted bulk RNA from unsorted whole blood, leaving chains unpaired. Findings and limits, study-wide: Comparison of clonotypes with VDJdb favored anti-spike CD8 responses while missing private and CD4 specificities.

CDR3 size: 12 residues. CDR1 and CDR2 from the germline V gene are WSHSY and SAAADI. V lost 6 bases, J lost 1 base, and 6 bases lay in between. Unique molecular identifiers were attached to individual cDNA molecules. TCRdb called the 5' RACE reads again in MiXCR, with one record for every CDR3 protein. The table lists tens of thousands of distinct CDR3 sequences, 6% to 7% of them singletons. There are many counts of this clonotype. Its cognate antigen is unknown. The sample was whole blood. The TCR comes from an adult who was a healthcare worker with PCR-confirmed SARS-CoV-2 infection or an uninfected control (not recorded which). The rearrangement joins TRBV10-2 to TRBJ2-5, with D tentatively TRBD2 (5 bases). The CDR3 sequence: CASSLAQETQYF. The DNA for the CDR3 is TGCGCCAGCAGCCTAGCCCAAGAGACCCAGTACTTC.